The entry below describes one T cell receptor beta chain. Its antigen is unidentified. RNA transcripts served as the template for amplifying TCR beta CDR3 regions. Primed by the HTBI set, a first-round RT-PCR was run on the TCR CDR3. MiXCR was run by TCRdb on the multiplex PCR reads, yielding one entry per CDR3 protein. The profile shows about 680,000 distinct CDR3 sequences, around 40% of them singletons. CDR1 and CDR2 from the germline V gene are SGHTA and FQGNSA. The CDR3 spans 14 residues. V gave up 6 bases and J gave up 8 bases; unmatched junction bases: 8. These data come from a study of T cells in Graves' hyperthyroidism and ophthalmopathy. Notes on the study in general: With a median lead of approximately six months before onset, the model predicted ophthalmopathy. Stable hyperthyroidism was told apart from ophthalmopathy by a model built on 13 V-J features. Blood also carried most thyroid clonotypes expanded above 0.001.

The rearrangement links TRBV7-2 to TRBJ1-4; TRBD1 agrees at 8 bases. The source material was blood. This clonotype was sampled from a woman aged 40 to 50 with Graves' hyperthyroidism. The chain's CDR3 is CASSAGGAREKLFF. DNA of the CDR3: TGTGCCAGCAGTGCAGGGGGCGCCCGGGAAAAACTGTTTTTT.